A single sample is the source of the 26 T cell receptor beta chains below, sequenced in a study of spatial heterogeneity in lung cancer. The time point denotes: sample taken at primary tumor resection. Whole RNA was taken from tumor, nontumor lung or frozen PBMC; it was then sequenced unsorted. One entry per CDR3 protein, called by TCRdb with MiXCR from the 5' RACE reads. The data contain about 760 distinct CDR3 sequences, about 16% of them singletons. The sample in question was PBMCs, obtained at surgery. These receptors originate from a male donor with early-stage non-small cell lung cancer.

By share of the sample, this clonotype is large (0.1 to 1%). This beta chain came through as a stray read in a library set up for alpha chains, and its size says little. This chain links TRBV10-3 with TRBJ2-7; the match to TRBD1 covers 7 bases. V lost 10 bases to trimming and J lost 5 bases; unmatched junction nucleotides: 11. Per germline, CDR1 ENHRY and CDR2 SYGVKD. CDR3 length equals 13 residues. The chain's CDR3 is CATKGPQGDEQYF. DNA for the CDR3: TGTGCCACAAAGGGCCCTCAGGGGGACGAGCAGTACTTC.

Note on this clonotype: Because the library targeted alpha chains, this beta chain is an off-target read whose size means little. This rearrangement joins TRBV6-2 or TRBV6-3 to TRBJ2-7; the D is unclear. The ends were cut back, 5 bases at V and 3 bases at J, with 11 bases in the middle. The germline V gene has CDR1 MNHEY and CDR2 SVGEGT. There are 13 residues in the CDR3. The CDR3 bases are TGTGCCAGCAGTCGAGGTTTCTTCTACGAGCAGTACTTC. Amino acid sequence: CASSRGFFYEQYF.

This clonotype is judged medium-sized (0.01 to 0.1%). This beta chain turned up in a library designed for alpha chains; as an off-target read, its abundance says little. V usage is TRBV12-3 or TRBV12-4 and J usage is TRBJ2-1; D not certain. The CDR3 runs to 13 residues. Trimming took 6 bases from V and 6 from J, leaving 12 bases between them. DNA for the CDR3: TGTGCCAGCAGCTCCATGGGCAGCAATGAGCAGTTCTTC. Translating gives CASSSMGSNEQFF.

This clonotype qualifies as large. This beta chain was picked up by a library intended for alpha chains and is off target, so its count carries little meaning. The rearrangement joins TRBV6-5 to TRBJ2-2, with D possibly matching TRBD1 (7 bases). Trimming cost V 5 bases and J 6 bases, with 13 bases left between them. Germline CDR1 is MNHEY and CDR2 is SVGAGI. The CDR3 spans 14 residues. The DNA for the CDR3 is TGTGCCAGCAGTCGACAGGGACTCGCCGGGGAGCTGTTTTTT. It encodes CASSRQGLAGELFF.

In its sample, this clonotype ranks as medium-sized. As an off-target read in a library built for alpha chains, this beta chain has a frequency of little significance. The chain carries TRBV5-1 and TRBJ2-7, with 11 bases aligning to TRBD1. Trimming at V came to 4 bases and at J to 5 bases, leaving 5 bases not matched to a gene. Germline V lookup: CDR1 SGHRS, CDR2 YFSETQ. This CDR3 region has 14 residues. The CDR3 sequence is CASSGDRGYNEQYF. The CDR3 nucleotides are TGCGCCAGCAGCGGGGACAGGGGGTATAACGAGCAGTACTTC.

By sample fraction, this clonotype is medium-sized. Since the library was made to target alpha chains, this beta chain is a stray read and its abundance is not meaningful. The chain uses TRBV6-5 and TRBJ2-7, with TRBD1 matching over 7 bases. The CDR3 has 14 amino acids. V gave up 2 bases and J gave up 5 bases; unmatched junction bases: 6. CDR1 and CDR2 (germline): MNHEY, SVGAGI. The CDR3 DNA follows: TGTGCCAGCAGTTACCTGGACAGGCTTGACGAGCAGTACTTC. Amino acids: CASSYLDRLDEQYF.

Of note for this clonotype: This beta chain appears as a stray read in a library generated for alpha chains; its size is not informative. The chain is built from TRBV7-2 and TRBJ2-3, with a tentative D call TRBD1 (6 bases). This CDR3 spans 14 amino acids. The germline V and J ends were trimmed by 4 bases and 7 bases, with 15 bases remaining between them. Germline lookup yields CDR1 SGHTA and CDR2 FQGNSA. The CDR3 region has the DNA TGTGCCAGCAGCTCCCGGGCAGGGGCCTATACGCAGTATTTT. Its protein product is CASSSRAGAYTQYF.

This clonotype occurred a few times. Within a library made for alpha chains, this beta chain is off target, and its count is uninformative. The chain is built from TRBV20-1 and TRBJ1-6; D might be TRBD1 (6 bases). Germline lookup yields CDR1 DFQATT and CDR2 SNEGSKA (reference sequence). This CDR3 is built from 16 residues. Trimming left V 0 bases short and J 7 bases short, with 16 bases between. The CDR3 sequence is CSARDWGGANNSPLHF. The CDR3 nucleotides read TGCAGTGCTAGAGATTGGGGGGGGGCTAACAATTCACCCCTCCACTTT.

This clonotype has only a few counts. This beta chain appears as a stray read in a library generated for alpha chains; its size is not informative. This chain connects TRBV24-1 to TRBJ2-7; 7 nucleotides align to TRBD1. Germline CDR1 and CDR2: KGHDR and SFDVKD. With V trimmed by 7 bases and J by 3 bases, 2 bases remained unmatched. The CDR3 sequence is 12 residues long. The CDR3 protein is CATSGDSYEQYF. Here the CDR3 DNA reads TGTGCCACCAGCGGGGACAGCTACGAGCAGTACTTC.

This clonotype qualifies as large. This beta chain was picked up by a library intended for alpha chains and is off target, so its count carries little meaning. J is TRBJ2-1 and V is TRBV7-2, with TRBD1 matching 11 bases. The CDR3 totals 15 residues. The trim removed 4 bases at V and 7 bases at J, leaving 6 bases unmatched. Germline CDR1 is SGHTA and CDR2 is FQGNSA. In DNA, the CDR3 is TGTGCCAGCAGCTGGCGCCGGGACAGGGGGAATGAGCAGTTCTTC. Residues: CASSWRRDRGNEQFF. Looking up the rest from reference TRBV7-2 and TRBJ2-1 gives the full variable domain: GAGVSQSPSNKVTEKGKDVELRCDPISGHTALYWYRQSLGQGLEFLIYFQGNSAPDKSGLPSDRFSAERTGGSVSTLTIQRTQQEDSAVYLCASSWRRDRGNEQFFGPGTRLTVL.

This clonotype counts as medium-sized. This beta chain is an off-target read within a library intended for alpha chains, so its frequency means little. The J gene is TRBJ2-5, the V gene TRBV2; maybe TRBD1 (5 bases). The germline V gene encodes CDR1 SNHLY and CDR2 FYNNEI. Trimming shortened V by 8 bases and J by 5 bases, and 15 bases separated the two germline ends. This CDR3 contains 13 residues. The CDR3: CASLYQGSETQYF. The CDR3 DNA reads TGTGCCAGCCTCTACCAGGGCTCGGAGACCCAGTACTTC.

Relative to its sample, this clonotype is medium-sized. The library was built for alpha chains, so this beta chain is an off-target read and its size means little. V usage is TRBV18 and J usage is TRBJ2-2; 8 bases map to TRBD2. V shed 4 bases and J 6 bases; nucleotides not matched to a gene: 4. The germline V gene encodes CDR1 KGHSH and CDR2 LQKENI. This CDR3 is built from 14 residues. The CDR3 DNA sequence: TGTGCCAGCTCACATGGACTAGCCCCCGGGGAGCTGTTTTTT. It translates to CASSHGLAPGELFF.

Note on this clonotype: In a library made to pick up alpha chains, this beta chain is a stray read with a size that means little. This chain links TRBV19 with TRBJ2-5; possible D gene TRBD1, 6 bases. The CDR3 spans 13 residues. The germline gives CDR1 LNHDA, CDR2 SQIVND (reference sequence). Trimming shortened V by 6 bases and J by 4 bases, and 12 bases separated the two germline ends. The CDR3 DNA is TGTGCCAGTAGGACAGGTTCCTCAGAGACCCAGTACTTC. The encoded protein is CASRTGSSETQYF.

About this clonotype: This beta chain represents an off-target read in a library built for alpha chains; its size is of limited meaning. The chain employs TRBV5-1 and TRBJ2-2, with a possible D match to TRBD1 (6 bases). Germline values: CDR1 SGHRS, CDR2 YFSETQ. V lost 3 bases to trimming and J lost 7 bases, with 13 bases between them. CDR3 size: 14 residues. The CDR3 protein is CASSWGHRDGELFF. The CDR3 region has the DNA TGCGCCAGCAGCTGGGGGCACCGGGACGGGGAGCTGTTTTTT. The whole variable domain, filled in from reference TRBV5-1 and TRBJ2-2, reads KAGVTQTPRYLIKTRGQQVTLSCSPISGHRSVSWYQQTPGQGLQFLFEYFSETQRNKGNFPGRFSGRQFSNSRSEMNVSTLELGDSALYLCASSWGHRDGELFFGEGSRLTVL.

This clonotype is termed large (0.1 to 1%). This beta chain is off target for a library built for alpha chains, so its abundance means little. The chain couples TRBV24-1 to TRBJ2-1; no definite D call. Looked up from germline, CDR1 is KGHDR and CDR2 is SFDVKD. V gave up 5 bases and J gave up 12 bases, with 13 bases separating them. This CDR3 region has 12 residues. The CDR3 is CATSGSTRPQFF. CDR3 DNA: TGTGCCACCAGTGGATCTACGCGCCCGCAGTTCTTC.

A few counts support this clonotype. A library prepared for alpha chains yielded this beta chain as an off-target read; its size is of little meaning. V usage is TRBV28 and J usage is TRBJ2-3; no definite D call. CDR3 length: 13 amino acids. Trimming removed 8 bases from V and 2 bases from J, with 11 bases in between. Germline CDR1 and CDR2: MDHEN and SYDVKM. CDR3 nucleotides: TGTGCCAGCGGGTCGATCACCACAGATACGCAGTATTTT. Translation: CASGSITTDTQYF.

This clonotype is large within its sample. Because the library targeted alpha chains, this beta chain is an off-target read whose size means little. The rearrangement uses TRBV29-1 and TRBJ2-5; D is perhaps TRBD1 (6 bases). Trimming stripped 4 bases from V and 2 bases from J, with 14 bases between. Germline V lookup: CDR1 SQVTM, CDR2 ANQGSEA. The CDR3 runs to 14 residues. CDR3 loop: CSVVLRGGQETQYF. CDR3 coding DNA: TGCAGCGTTGTTCTTCGAGGGGGTCAAGAGACCCAGTACTTC.

By sample fraction, this clonotype is medium-sized. This beta chain appears as a stray read in a library generated for alpha chains; its size is not informative. The chain has TRBV2 and TRBJ2-1, with 8 positions matching TRBD2. Germline V gene lookup returns CDR1 SNHLY and CDR2 FYNNEI. The CDR3 covers 18 residues. V was pared by 2 bases and J by 1 base, with 10 bases of the junction left unmatched. The CDR3, as DNA: TGTGCCAGCAGTGAAAGGGAACTAGCGGAGGGGTCCTACAATGAGCAGTTCTTC. Its protein product is CASSERELAEGSYNEQFF.

This clonotype counts as large. Little can be read into the size of this beta chain, an off-target read in a library designed for alpha chains. This rearrangement joins TRBV19 to TRBJ1-4; D call uncertain. The CDR3 has 12 amino acids. The germline CDR1 and CDR2 sequences are LNHDA and SQIVND (reference sequence). Between the trimmed V and J ends, which lost 5 bases and 13 bases, there was a span of 14 bases. The CDR3 coding sequence is TGTGCCAGTAGTTCCCGGACCGGTATACTGTTTTTT. This sequence encodes CASSSRTGILFF.

This clonotype has just a few counts. This beta chain is an off-target read within a library intended for alpha chains, so its frequency means little. V is TRBV19 and J is TRBJ2-2; D is unresolved. Trimming shortened V by 4 bases and J by 9 bases, and 12 bases separated the two germline ends. The germline gives CDR1 LNHDA, CDR2 SQIVND (reference sequence). This CDR3 has 13 amino acids. The CDR3 loop is CASSKGLSWELFF. The CDR3 DNA follows: TGTGCCAGTAGTAAGGGCCTAAGTTGGGAGCTGTTTTTT. The full variable domain, its missing parts supplied by reference TRBV19 and TRBJ2-2, is DGGITQSPKYLFRKEGQNVTLSCEQNLNHDAMYWYRQDPGQGLRLIYYSQIVNDFQKGDIAEGYSVSREKKESFPLTVTSAQKNPTAFYLCASSKGLSWELFFGEGSRLTVL.

This clonotype is labeled as medium-sized. Since the library was made to target alpha chains, this beta chain is a stray read and its abundance is not meaningful. The chain employs TRBV10-3 and TRBJ2-7; TRBD2 is a possible D gene (6 bases). The germline V gene encodes CDR1 ENHRY and CDR2 SYGVKD. The CDR3 totals 13 residues. V was trimmed by 8 bases and J by 0 bases, leaving 11 bases between them. CDR3 sequence: CAIGAGSSYEQYF. CDR3 bases: TGTGCCATCGGGGCGGGGAGCTCCTACGAGCAGTACTTC.

Details on this clonotype: This beta chain appears as a stray read in a library generated for alpha chains; its size is not informative. The chain couples TRBV30 to TRBJ1-6; D unresolved. The CDR3 consists of 12 residues. CDR1 GTSNPN and CDR2 SVGIG come from the germline V gene (reference sequence). V was pared by 3 bases and J by 11 bases, with 11 bases between. DNA for the CDR3: TGTGCCTGGAGCCGCGCCCCTACACCCCTCCACTTT. The encoded protein is CAWSRAPTPLHF.

This clonotype showed up just a few times. The library was designed around alpha chains, so this beta chain is a stray read whose abundance carries little weight. The chain recombines TRBV7-9 with TRBJ2-7, with 14 bases fitting TRBD2. Trimming took 5 bases from V and 3 from J; bases not matched to a gene: 0. CDR1 is SEHNR and CDR2 is FQNEAQ in the germline V gene (reference sequence). The CDR3 contains 14 residues. CDR3 sequence reads: CASSGTSGGYEQYF. In DNA form, the CDR3 reads TGTGCCAGCAGCGGGACTAGCGGGGGCTACGAGCAGTACTTC.

By share of the sample, this clonotype is large (0.1 to 1%). This beta chain slipped into a library made for alpha chains as a stray read, so its size is not meaningful. The chain couples TRBV30 to TRBJ2-5; D not certain. Germline V gives CDR1 GTSNPN, CDR2 SVGIG (reference sequence). Trimming left V 2 bases short and J 4 bases short, with 8 bases between. There are 12 residues in the CDR3. Here the CDR3 DNA reads TGTGCCTGGAGTCGCCTATCAGAGACCCAGTACTTC. Encoded protein: CAWSRLSETQYF.

As regards this clonotype: Since the library was made to target alpha chains, this beta chain is a stray read and its abundance is not meaningful. The CDR3 reads CASSLGQGVETQYF. The CDR3 DNA reads TGTGCCAGCAGCTTAGGACAGGGAGTAGAGACCCAGTACTTC. The rearrangement joins TRBV7-9 to TRBJ2-5; 7 positions match TRBD1. The CDR3 covers 14 residues. With V trimmed by 1 base and J by 4 bases, 3 bases remained unmatched. In germline, CDR1 is SEHNR, CDR2 FQNEAQ (reference sequence).

Details on this clonotype: This beta chain turned up in a library designed for alpha chains; as an off-target read, its abundance says little. CDR3 protein: CSAISNEQYF. In DNA, the CDR3 is TGCAGTGCTATAAGCAACGAGCAGTACTTC. V and J are TRBV20-1 and TRBJ2-7; no firm D call. Trimming removed 4 bases at V and 5 bases at J, with 6 bases between. The CDR3 runs to 10 residues. Germline CDR1 and CDR2: DFQATT and SNEGSKA (reference sequence).